This is a list of T cell receptor beta chains from one sample in a study of post-analysis software for immune sequencing data. TCRdb used MiXCR to reprocess the PCR reads, holding one entry per CDR3 protein. Here the sample spans about 770,000 distinct CDR3 sequences, 46% being singletons. Sequences were obtained from blood. These receptors all stem from a girl under 18 with multiple sclerosis. CDR3s include the opening cysteine and the closing phenylalanine or tryptophan. A D gene is named only where the DNA matches it firmly. Clone size is not always given. Where it is, it says once, few, many or a class for expanded clones.

abundance	v_gene	d_gene	j_gene	CDR3aa	CDR3nt
many	TRBV6-6	NA	TRBJ2-7	CASSYGPYEQYF	TGTGCCAGCAGTTACGGCCCCTACGAGCAGTACTTC
few	TRBV29-1	TRBD2	TRBJ2-7	CSAGGGIEQYF	TGCAGCGCCGGGGGGGGTATCGAGCAGTACTTC
few	TRBV20-1	NA	TRBJ2-1	CSASFSLGYNEQFF	TGCAGTGCTAGCTTTAGCCTTGGGTACAATGAGCAGTTCTTC
few	TRBV30	NA	TRBJ1-1	CAWSRSTLNTEAFF	TGTGCCTGGAGCCGTTCCACCTTGAACACTGAAGCTTTCTTT
NA	TRBV6-2/TRBV6-3	NA	TRBJ1-2	CASSYAGRYGYTF	TGTGCCAGCAGTTACGCAGGACGATATGGCTACACCTTC
NA	TRBV5-1	NA	TRBJ2-3	CASSPLTRTDTQYF	TGCGCCAGCAGCCCACTGACGCGCACAGATACGCAGTATTTT
NA	TRBV12-3/TRBV12-4	NA	TRBJ2-7	CASARRAALSSYEQYF	TGTGCCAGTGCGAGGCGGGCCGCCCTGAGCTCCTACGAGCAGTACTTC
few	TRBV30	TRBD2	TRBJ2-1	CAWAHGSGSQNEQFF	TGTGCCTGGGCCCATGGTAGCGGGAGTCAAAATGAGCAGTTCTTC
NA	TRBV20-1	NA	TRBJ2-3	CSARLQAGWGTDTQYF	TGCAGTGCTAGACTCCAAGCTGGTTGGGGCACAGATACGCAGTATTTT
NA	TRBV12-5	TRBD2	TRBJ2-1	CASGLDTGLAPNEQFF	TGTGCTAGTGGTTTGGATACGGGACTAGCCCCCAATGAGCAGTTCTTC
few	TRBV7-2	NA	TRBJ2-5	CASSSDVRGETQYF	TGTGCCAGCAGCTCTGATGTCCGGGGGGAGACCCAGTACTTC
NA	TRBV18	NA	TRBJ2-5	CASSPIQDDRETQYF	TGTGCCAGCTCACCTATTCAGGACGATAGGGAGACCCAGTACTTC
NA	TRBV7-3	TRBD2	TRBJ2-3	CASSTGTSGQGDTQYF	TGTGCCAGCAGCACCGGGACTAGCGGACAAGGAGATACGCAGTATTTT
NA	TRBV3-1	TRBD2	TRBJ2-1	CASSPLGGGNEQFF	TGTGCCAGCAGCCCCCTTGGGGGAGGGAATGAGCAGTTCTTC
NA	TRBV29-1	NA	TRBJ2-1	CSVEGLSLGNEQFF	TGCAGCGTTGAAGGTCTCTCCCTAGGCAATGAGCAGTTCTTC
NA	TRBV12-3/TRBV12-4	TRBD1	TRBJ1-5	CASSLDRGRQPQHF	TGTGCCAGCAGTCTCGACAGGGGACGACAGCCCCAGCATTTT
few	TRBV3-1	NA	TRBJ2-7	CASSRTDSGYEQYF	TGTGCCAGCAGCCGGACGGACAGTGGTTACGAGCAGTACTTC
few	TRBV12-3/TRBV12-4	NA	TRBJ2-7	CASSLIPPPARGRNEQYF	TGTGCCAGCAGTTTAATCCCCCCTCCCGCTAGAGGCCGCAACGAGCAGTACTTC
NA	TRBV7-9	TRBD1	TRBJ2-7	CASSPLGGTGYYEQYF	TGTGCCAGCAGCCCCCTTGGGGGGACAGGGTATTACGAGCAGTACTTC
few	TRBV12-3/TRBV12-4	TRBD2	TRBJ2-1	CASKGRGSYNEQFF	TGTGCCAGCAAGGGGAGGGGCTCCTACAATGAGCAGTTCTTC
NA	TRBV15	NA	TRBJ2-7	CATSRDYGYEQYF	TGTGCCACCAGCAGAGATTACGGATACGAGCAGTACTTC
few	TRBV15	TRBD2	TRBJ2-7	CATSGGTRIIYEQYF	TGTGCCACCAGCGGTGGGACTAGGATAATCTACGAGCAGTACTTC
few	TRBV29-1	TRBD1	TRBJ1-5	CSVRTGTGSNQPQHF	TGCAGCGTCAGAACCGGGACAGGGAGCAATCAGCCCCAGCATTTT
NA	TRBV27	TRBD1	TRBJ1-2	CASGQGNGYTF	TGTGCCAGCGGACAGGGGAATGGCTACACCTTC
few	TRBV29-1	NA	TRBJ1-2	CSGRTDPLRDGYTF	TGCAGCGGCCGGACAGATCCCCTTAGGGATGGCTACACCTTC
NA	TRBV20-1	NA	TRBJ1-6	CSARAGRSSYNSPLHF	TGCAGTGCTAGAGCCGGGCGGAGCTCCTATAATTCACCCCTCCACTTT
few	TRBV28	NA	TRBJ2-4	CASTSDYQGAQYF	TGTGCCAGCACCAGCGACTACCAAGGGGCCCAGTACTTC
NA	TRBV28	NA	TRBJ2-7	CASSFRLVGDEQYF	TGTGCCAGCAGTTTTCGACTAGTAGGAGACGAGCAGTACTTC
NA	TRBV9	NA	TRBJ2-7	CASSPGAPGEQYF	TGTGCCAGCAGCCCCGGGGCACCGGGGGAGCAGTACTTC
few	TRBV11-2	TRBD2	TRBJ2-1	CASSLGLAGGTYNEQFF	TGTGCCAGCAGCTTAGGTCTAGCGGGAGGTACCTACAATGAGCAGTTCTTC
NA	TRBV12-3/TRBV12-4	TRBD2	TRBJ2-1	CASSSSGREGEQFF	TGTGCCAGCAGTTCCAGCGGGAGGGAAGGTGAGCAGTTCTTC
NA	TRBV24-1	NA	TRBJ2-1	CATSDFPRGGYNEQFF	TGTGCCACCAGTGATTTTCCCAGGGGAGGCTACAATGAGCAGTTCTTC
NA	TRBV27	TRBD1	TRBJ2-7	CASSLRGTAYEQYF	TGTGCCAGCAGTTTACGAGGGACAGCATACGAGCAGTACTTC
NA	TRBV6-6	NA	TRBJ1-6	CASSYSGAGVVFPPLHF	TGTGCCAGCAGTTACTCGGGGGCAGGGGTAGTCTTTCCACCCCTCCACTTT
NA	TRBV28	TRBD1	TRBJ1-6	CATKQGAKRSSPLHF	TGTGCCACCAAACAGGGGGCGAAAAGATCTTCACCCCTCCACTTT
NA	TRBV3-1	TRBD2	TRBJ2-7	CASSPGGLAGLRSYEQYF	TGTGCCAGCAGCCCAGGGGGACTAGCGGGACTCCGATCCTACGAGCAGTACTTC
NA	TRBV7-9	NA	TRBJ1-4	CASSLDPGLWEKLFF	TGTGCCAGCAGCTTAGATCCAGGGCTGTGGGAAAAACTGTTTTTT
NA	TRBV15	TRBD1	TRBJ2-1	CATQRIYRGRFHNEQFF	TGTGCCACCCAGAGGATTTACAGGGGGCGTTTTCACAATGAGCAGTTCTTC
few	TRBV6-1	NA	TRBJ2-6	CAIGISRDPSGANVLTF	TGTGCCATCGGAATTTCCCGGGACCCTTCTGGGGCCAACGTCCTGACTTTC
few	TRBV6-6	NA	TRBJ1-5	CASSPSTGMNQPQHF	TGTGCCAGCAGCCCGTCAACAGGGATGAATCAGCCCCAGCATTTT
NA	TRBV10-3	TRBD2	TRBJ2-3	CAISGLSRTSGTDTQYF	TGTGCCATCAGTGGCCTATCCAGGACTAGCGGCACAGATACGCAGTATTTT
few	TRBV28	NA	TRBJ2-1	CATHLASQYNEQFF	TGTGCCACCCACCTAGCTTCCCAATACAATGAGCAGTTCTTC
few	TRBV6-1	NA	TRBJ2-3	CASNGRGLRSTDTQYF	TGTGCCAGCAACGGACGGGGGCTTAGGAGCACAGATACGCAGTATTTT
few	TRBV6-1	TRBD1	TRBJ1-1	CASITGGARTEAFF	TGTGCCAGCATTACAGGGGGCGCCCGGACTGAAGCTTTCTTT
NA	TRBV12-3/TRBV12-4	NA	TRBJ1-1	CASSLDAPGEAFF	TGTGCCAGCAGTTTAGACGCCCCAGGTGAAGCTTTCTTT
NA	TRBV10-2	TRBD2	TRBJ2-7	CASSDLAGVGEQYF	TGCGCCAGCAGTGACTTAGCGGGAGTGGGTGAGCAGTACTTC
NA	TRBV6-5	NA	TRBJ1-4	CASSRPADGKRFF	TGTGCCAGCAGTCGCCCCGCGGACGGAAAACGGTTTTTT
NA	TRBV20-1	NA	TRBJ2-7	CSAPRVHEQYF	TGCAGTGCCCCACGTGTCCACGAGCAGTACTTC
NA	TRBV5-1	TRBD2	TRBJ2-1	CASRKRTSGRSDEQFF	TGCGCCAGCAGAAAAAGGACTAGCGGGAGGTCAGATGAGCAGTTCTTC
NA	TRBV6-5	TRBD1	TRBJ2-5	CASSCACGTGVQTQYF	TGTGCCAGCAGTTGTGCCTGTGGGACAGGGGTCCAGACCCAGTACTTC